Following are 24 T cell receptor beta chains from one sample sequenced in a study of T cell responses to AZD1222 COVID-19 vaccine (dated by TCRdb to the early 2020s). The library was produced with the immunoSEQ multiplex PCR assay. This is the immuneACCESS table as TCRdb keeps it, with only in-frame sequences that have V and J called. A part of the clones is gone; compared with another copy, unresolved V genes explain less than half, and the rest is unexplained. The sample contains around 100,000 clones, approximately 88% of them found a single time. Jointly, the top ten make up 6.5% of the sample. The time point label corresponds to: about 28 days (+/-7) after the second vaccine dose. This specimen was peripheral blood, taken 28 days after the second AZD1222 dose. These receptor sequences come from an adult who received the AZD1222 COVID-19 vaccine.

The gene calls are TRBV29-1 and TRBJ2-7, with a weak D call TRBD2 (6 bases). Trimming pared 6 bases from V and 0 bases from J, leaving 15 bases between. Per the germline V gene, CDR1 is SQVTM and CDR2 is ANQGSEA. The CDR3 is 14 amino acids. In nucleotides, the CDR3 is TGCAGCGTCCGCGGGACGGTTAGCTCCTACGAGCAGTACTTC. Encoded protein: CSVRGTVSSYEQYF.

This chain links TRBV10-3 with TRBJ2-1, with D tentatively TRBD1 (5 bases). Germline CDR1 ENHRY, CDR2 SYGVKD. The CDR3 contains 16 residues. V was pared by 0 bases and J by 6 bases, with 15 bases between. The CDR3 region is CAISESRQGSGNEQFF. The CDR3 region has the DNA TGTGCCATCAGTGAGTCCCGTCAGGGCTCCGGCAATGAGCAGTTCTTC.

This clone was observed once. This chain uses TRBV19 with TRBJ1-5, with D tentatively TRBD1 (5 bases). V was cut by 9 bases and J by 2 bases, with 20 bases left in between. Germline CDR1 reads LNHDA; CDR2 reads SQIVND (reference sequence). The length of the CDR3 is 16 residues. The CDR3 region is CASIPGDRGGNQPQHF. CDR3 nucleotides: TGTGCCAGCATACCGGGAGACCGAGGGGGCAATCAGCCCCAGCATTTT.

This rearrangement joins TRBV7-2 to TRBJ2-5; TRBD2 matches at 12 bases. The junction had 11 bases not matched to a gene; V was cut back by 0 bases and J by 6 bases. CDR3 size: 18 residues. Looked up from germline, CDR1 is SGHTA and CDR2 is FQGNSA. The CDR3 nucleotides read TGTGCCAGCAGCTTAGCGCCGGCTAGCGGGGGGGCCGTCCAGACCCAGTACTTC. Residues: CASSLAPASGGAVQTQYF.

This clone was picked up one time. The CDR3 spells CASRKGSSGNTIYF. The CDR3 bases are TGTGCCAGCAGGAAGGGAAGCTCTGGAAACACCATATATTTT. The V and J genes are TRBV9 and TRBJ1-3; D unclear. V lost 5 bases, J lost 0 bases, and 9 bases lay in between. The CDR3 is 14 amino acids. In germline, CDR1 is SGDLS, CDR2 YYNGEE.

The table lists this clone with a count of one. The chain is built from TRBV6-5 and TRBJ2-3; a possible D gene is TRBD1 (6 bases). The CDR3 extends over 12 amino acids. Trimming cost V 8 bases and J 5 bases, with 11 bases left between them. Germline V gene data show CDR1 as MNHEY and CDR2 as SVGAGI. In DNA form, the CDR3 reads TGTGCCAGCGGGGGCCGGCGAGATACGCAGTATTTT. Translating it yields CASGGRRDTQYF.

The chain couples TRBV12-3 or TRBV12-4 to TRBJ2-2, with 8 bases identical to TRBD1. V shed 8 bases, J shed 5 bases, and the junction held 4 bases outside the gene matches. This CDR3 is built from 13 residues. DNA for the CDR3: TGTGCCAGCCACAGGGGGGAAACCGGGGAGCTGTTTTTT. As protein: CASHRGETGELFF.

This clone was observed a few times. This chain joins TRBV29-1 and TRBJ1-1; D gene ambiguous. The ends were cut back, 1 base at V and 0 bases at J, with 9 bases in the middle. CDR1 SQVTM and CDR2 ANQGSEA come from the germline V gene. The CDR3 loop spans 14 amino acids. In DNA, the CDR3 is TGCAGCGTTGAAGGGGGTCAGTTGAACACTGAAGCTTTCTTT. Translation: CSVEGGQLNTEAFF.

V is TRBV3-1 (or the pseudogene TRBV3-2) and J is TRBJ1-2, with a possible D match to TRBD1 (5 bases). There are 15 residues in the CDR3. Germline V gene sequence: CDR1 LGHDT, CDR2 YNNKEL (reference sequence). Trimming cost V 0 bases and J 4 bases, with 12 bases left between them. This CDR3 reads CASSQDVGEAYGYTF. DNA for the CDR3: TGTGCCAGCAGCCAAGATGTAGGGGAGGCCTATGGCTACACCTTC.

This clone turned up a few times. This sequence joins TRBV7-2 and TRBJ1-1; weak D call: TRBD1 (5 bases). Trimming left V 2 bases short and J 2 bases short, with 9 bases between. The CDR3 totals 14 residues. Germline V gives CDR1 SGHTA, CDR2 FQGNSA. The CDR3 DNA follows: TGTGCCAGCAGCTTATACGGGGGAAACACTGAAGCTTTCTTT. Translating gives CASSLYGGNTEAFF.

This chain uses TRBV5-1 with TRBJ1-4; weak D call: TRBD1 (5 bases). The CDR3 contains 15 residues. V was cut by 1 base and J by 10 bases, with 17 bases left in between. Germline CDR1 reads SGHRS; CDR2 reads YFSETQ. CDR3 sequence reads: CASSLYDSIGGKLFF. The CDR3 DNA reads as TGCGCCAGCAGCTTGTATGACAGCATAGGTGGAAAACTGTTTTTT.

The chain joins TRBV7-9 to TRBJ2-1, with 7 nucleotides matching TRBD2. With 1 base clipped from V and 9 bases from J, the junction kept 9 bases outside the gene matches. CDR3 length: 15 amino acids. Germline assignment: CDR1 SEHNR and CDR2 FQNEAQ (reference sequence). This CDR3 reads CASSLDGGVLVEQFF. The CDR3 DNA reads TGTGCCAGCAGCTTAGATGGGGGGGTCTTAGTTGAGCAGTTCTTC.

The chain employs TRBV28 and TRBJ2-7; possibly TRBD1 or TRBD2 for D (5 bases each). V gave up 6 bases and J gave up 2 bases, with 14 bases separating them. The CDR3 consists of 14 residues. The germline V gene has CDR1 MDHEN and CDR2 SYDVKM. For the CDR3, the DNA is TGTGCCAGCAGCGGGACCAACGGGGCCTACGAGCAGTACTTC. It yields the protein CASSGTNGAYEQYF.

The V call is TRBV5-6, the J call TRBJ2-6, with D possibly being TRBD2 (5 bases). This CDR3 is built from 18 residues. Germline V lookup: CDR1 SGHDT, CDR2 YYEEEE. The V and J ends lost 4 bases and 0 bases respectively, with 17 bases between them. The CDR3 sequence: CASSLVAGAGSGANVLTF. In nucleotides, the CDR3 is TGTGCCAGCAGCCTAGTTGCGGGTGCGGGCTCTGGGGCCAACGTCCTGACTTTC.

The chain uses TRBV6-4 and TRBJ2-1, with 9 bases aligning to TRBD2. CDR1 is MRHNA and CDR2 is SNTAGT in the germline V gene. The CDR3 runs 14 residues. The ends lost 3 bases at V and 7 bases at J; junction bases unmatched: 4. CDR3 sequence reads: CASSERGGVNEQFF. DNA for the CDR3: TGTGCCAGCAGTGAGCGGGGGGGCGTTAATGAGCAGTTCTTC.

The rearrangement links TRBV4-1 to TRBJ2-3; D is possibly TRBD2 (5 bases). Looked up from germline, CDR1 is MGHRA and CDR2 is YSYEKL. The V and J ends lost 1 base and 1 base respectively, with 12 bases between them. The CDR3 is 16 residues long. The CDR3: CASSQGGGLGTDTQYF. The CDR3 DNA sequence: TGCGCCAGCAGCCAAGGAGGCGGGCTGGGCACAGATACGCAGTATTTT.

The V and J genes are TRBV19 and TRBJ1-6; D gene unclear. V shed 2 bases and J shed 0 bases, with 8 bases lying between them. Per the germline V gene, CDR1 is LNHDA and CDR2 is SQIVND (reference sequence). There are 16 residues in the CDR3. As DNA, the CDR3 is TGTGCCAGTAGTATATCGTCAAGCTCCTATAATTCACCCCTCCACTTT. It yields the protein CASSISSSSYNSPLHF.

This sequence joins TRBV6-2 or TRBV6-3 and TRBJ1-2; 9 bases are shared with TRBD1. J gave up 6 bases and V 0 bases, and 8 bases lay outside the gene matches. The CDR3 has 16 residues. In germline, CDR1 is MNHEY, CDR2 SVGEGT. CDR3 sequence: CASSYSIQGAGDGYTF. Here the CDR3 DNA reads TGTGCCAGCAGTTACTCGATACAGGGGGCCGGGGATGGCTACACCTTC.

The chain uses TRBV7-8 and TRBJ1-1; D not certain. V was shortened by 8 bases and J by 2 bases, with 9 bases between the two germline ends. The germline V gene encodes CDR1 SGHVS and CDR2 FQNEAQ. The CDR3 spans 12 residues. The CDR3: CASAILNTEAFF. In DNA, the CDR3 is TGTGCCAGCGCCATCCTTAACACTGAAGCTTTCTTT.

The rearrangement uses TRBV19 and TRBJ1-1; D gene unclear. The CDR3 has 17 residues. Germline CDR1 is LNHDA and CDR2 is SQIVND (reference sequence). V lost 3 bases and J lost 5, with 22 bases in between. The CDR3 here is CASSIKVLQVLGTEAFF. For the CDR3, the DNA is TGTGCCAGTAGTATCAAGGTTCTTCAGGTTCTTGGGACTGAAGCTTTCTTT.

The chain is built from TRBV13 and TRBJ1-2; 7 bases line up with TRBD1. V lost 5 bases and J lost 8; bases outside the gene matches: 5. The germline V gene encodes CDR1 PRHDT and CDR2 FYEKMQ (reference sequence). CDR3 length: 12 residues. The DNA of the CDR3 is TGTGCCAGCAGCGAAGGGGGCAGGGGCTACACCTTC. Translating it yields CASSEGGRGYTF.

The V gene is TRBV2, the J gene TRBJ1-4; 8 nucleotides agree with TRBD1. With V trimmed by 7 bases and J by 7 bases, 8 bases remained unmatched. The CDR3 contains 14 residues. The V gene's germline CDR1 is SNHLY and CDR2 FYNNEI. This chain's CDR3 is CASTPGTGFEKLFF. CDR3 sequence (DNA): TGTGCCAGCACGCCCGGGACAGGCTTTGAAAAACTGTTTTTT.

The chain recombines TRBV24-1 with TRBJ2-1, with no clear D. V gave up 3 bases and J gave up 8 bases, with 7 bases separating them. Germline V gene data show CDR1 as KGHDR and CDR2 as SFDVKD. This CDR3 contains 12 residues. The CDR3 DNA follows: TGTGCCACCAGTGATAATACCTATGAGCAGTTCTTC. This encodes CATSDNTYEQFF.

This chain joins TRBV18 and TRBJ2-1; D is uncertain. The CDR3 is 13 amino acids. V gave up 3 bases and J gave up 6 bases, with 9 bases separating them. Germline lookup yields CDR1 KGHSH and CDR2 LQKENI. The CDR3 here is CASSPSPGNEQFF. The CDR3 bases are TGTGCCAGCTCACCTAGCCCGGGCAATGAGCAGTTCTTC.